This TCR beta chain was sequenced during a study of PD-L1 blockade in urothelial cancer. Study details: Males with bladder-origin urothelial cancer constituted about nine tenths of the roughly 29 patients.

In regard to this clone: What it binds is not known.

Clones were sequenced by immunoSEQ multiplex PCR, and TCRdb holds only the in-frame ones, with some missing. The data hold 20,000 to 30,000 clones, with approximately 86% observed a single time. Unmatched junction bases numbered 10, after V lost 4 bases and J lost 6 bases. This CDR3 has 16 amino acids. The germline CDR1 and CDR2 sequences are SGHRS and YFSETQ. Study-wide points: Greater 3-week expansion of tumor-associated blood clones was recorded for durable-benefit patients.

The sequence came from a man aged 60 to 75 with urothelial cancer. Here the sequenced sample was PBMCs, taken around atezolizumab (anti-PD-L1) treatment. The genes are TRBV5-1 and TRBJ2-2; 9 bases agree with TRBD2. CDR3 in DNA: TGCGCCAGCAGCGGATATAGCGGGGGAAGCCCCGGGGAGCTGTTTTTT. Translating it yields CASSGYSGGSPGELFF.